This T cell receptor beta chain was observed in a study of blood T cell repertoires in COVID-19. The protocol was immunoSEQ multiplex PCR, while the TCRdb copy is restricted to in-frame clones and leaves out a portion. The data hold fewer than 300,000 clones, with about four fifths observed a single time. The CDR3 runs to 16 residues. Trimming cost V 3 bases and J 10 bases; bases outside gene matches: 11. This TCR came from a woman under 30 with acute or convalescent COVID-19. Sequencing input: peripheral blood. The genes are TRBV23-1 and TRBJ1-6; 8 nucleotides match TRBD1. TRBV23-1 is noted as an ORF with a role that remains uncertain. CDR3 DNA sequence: TGCGCCAGCAGTCACCATGGACAGGGAGGTGGGTCACCCCTCCACTTT. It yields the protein CASSHHGQGGGSPLHF.